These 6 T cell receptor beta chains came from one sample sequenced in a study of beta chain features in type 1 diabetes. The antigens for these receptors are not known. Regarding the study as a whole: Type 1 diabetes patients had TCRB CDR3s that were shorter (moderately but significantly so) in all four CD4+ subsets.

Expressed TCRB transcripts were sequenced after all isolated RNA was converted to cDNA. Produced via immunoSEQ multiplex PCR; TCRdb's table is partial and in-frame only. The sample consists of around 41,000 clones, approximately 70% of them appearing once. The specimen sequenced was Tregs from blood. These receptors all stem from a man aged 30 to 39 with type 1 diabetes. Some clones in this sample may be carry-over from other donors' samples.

In DNA form, the CDR3 reads TGTGCCAGCATCAAGGGGGACATGAACACTGAAGCTTTCTTT. It yields the protein CASIKGDMNTEAFF. The gene calls are TRBV6-1 and TRBJ1-1; maybe TRBD1 (6 bases). Deletions cut 7 bases from V and 0 bases from J, with 12 bases between. The CDR3 consists of 14 residues. Germline-derived CDR1 and CDR2 are MNHNS and SASEGT.

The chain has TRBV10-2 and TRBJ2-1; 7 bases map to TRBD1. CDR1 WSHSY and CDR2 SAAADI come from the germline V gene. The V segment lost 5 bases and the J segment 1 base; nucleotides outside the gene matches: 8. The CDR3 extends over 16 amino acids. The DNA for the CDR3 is TGCGCCAGCAGTAGTTTTAGGGGGCCTTCCTACAATGAGCAGTTCTTC. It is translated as CASSSFRGPSYNEQFF.

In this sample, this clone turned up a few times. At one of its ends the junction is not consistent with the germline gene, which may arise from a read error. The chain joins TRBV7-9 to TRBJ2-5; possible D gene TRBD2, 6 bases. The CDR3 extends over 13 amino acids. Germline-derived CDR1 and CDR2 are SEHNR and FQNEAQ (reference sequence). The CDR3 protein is CASSWDSQGTQYF. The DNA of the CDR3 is TGTGCCAGCAGCTGGGACTCCCAAGGGACCCAGTACTTC.

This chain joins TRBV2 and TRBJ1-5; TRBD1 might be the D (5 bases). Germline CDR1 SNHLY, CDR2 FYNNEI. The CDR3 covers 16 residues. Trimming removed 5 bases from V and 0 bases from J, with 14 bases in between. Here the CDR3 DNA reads TGTGCCAGCAGTTCGCGACAGCATTATAGCAATCAGCCCCAGCATTTT. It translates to CASSSRQHYSNQPQHF.

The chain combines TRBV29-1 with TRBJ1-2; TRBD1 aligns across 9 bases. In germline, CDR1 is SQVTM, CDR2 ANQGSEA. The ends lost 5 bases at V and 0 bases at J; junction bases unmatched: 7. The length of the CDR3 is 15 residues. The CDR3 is CSVLGQGETNYGYTF. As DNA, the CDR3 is TGCAGCGTTCTGGGACAGGGTGAGACTAACTATGGCTACACCTTC.

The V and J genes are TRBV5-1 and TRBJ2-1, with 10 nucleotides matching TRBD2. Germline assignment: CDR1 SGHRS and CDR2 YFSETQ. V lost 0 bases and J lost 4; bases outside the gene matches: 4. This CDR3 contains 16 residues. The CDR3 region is CASSLVASGGYNEQFF. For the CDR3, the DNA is TGCGCCAGCAGCTTGGTGGCTAGCGGGGGTTACAATGAGCAGTTCTTC.